Below, 27 T cell receptor beta chains from the same sample are listed, as sequenced in a study of CD8+ T cells in alopecia areata. The treatment was: oral pan-JAK inhibitor, 5-10 mg twice daily. Extracted RNA was reverse transcribed, and the resulting cDNA served as sequencing template. The table came from immunoSEQ multiplex PCR; TCRdb's copy has only in-frame clones and leaves some out. The data show 150,000 to 200,000 clones, with around three fifths seen just once and about 1.3% held by the top ten. The sample here was CD4+ T cells sorted from blood, taken around week 47, from a patient treated with tofacitinib. Receptors originate from a human donor with alopecia areata.

Written as DNA, the CDR3 is TGCAGCGTTGTGGTGAGGGCGCGGGTCCAAGAGACCCAGTACTTC. It encodes CSVVVRARVQETQYF. The chain has TRBV29-1 and TRBJ2-5; maybe TRBD2 (5 bases). Trimming removed 4 bases at V and 1 base at J, with 16 bases between. The length of the CDR3 is 15 residues. Germline V gene sequence: CDR1 SQVTM, CDR2 ANQGSEA.

V gene TRBV29-1 combines with J gene TRBJ2-7, with 10 bases identical to TRBD1. V shed 6 bases, J shed 3 bases, and the junction held 5 bases outside the gene matches. The CDR3 has 13 residues. Germline loops: CDR1 SQVTM, CDR2 ANQGSEA. CDR3 in DNA: TGCAGCGTCTTGGGGGACAGGGGCTACGAGCAGTACTTC. Translating gives CSVLGDRGYEQYF.

The chain couples TRBV5-4 to TRBJ2-1, with 9 nucleotides matching TRBD1. The CDR3 spans 15 residues. V trimming: 4 bases; J trimming: 6 bases; junction bases outside the gene matches: 8. The V gene's germline CDR1 is SGHNT and CDR2 YYREEE (reference sequence). In DNA form, the CDR3 reads TGTGCCAGCAGCGTCATGGGACAGGGACTCAATGAGCAGTTCTTC. Translating it yields CASSVMGQGLNEQFF.

This chain uses TRBV9 with TRBJ2-3; 7 bases agree with TRBD1. The ends lost 1 base at V and 4 bases at J; junction bases unmatched: 6. This CDR3 comprises 15 residues. In germline, CDR1 is SGDLS, CDR2 YYNGEE. The CDR3 nucleotides are TGTGCCAGCAGCGTACAGGGGGTATTGGCAGATACGCAGTATTTT. Its protein product is CASSVQGVLADTQYF.

This clone was counted a few times. The V gene is TRBV6-6, the J gene TRBJ2-5; no clear D gene. The CDR3 has 15 amino acids. V was shortened by 7 bases and J by 2 bases, with 17 bases between the two germline ends. Per germline, CDR1 MNHNY and CDR2 SVGAGI (reference sequence). Written as DNA, the CDR3 is TGTGCCAGCAACCCAACGTCCCGCCTACAAGAGACCCAGTACTTC. Translating gives CASNPTSRLQETQYF.

V gene TRBV7-2 combines with J gene TRBJ1-2, with D unresolved. Trimming stripped 0 bases from V and 1 base from J, with 6 bases between. This CDR3 comprises 14 residues. Per germline, CDR1 SGHTA and CDR2 FQGNSA. CDR3 coding DNA: TGTGCCAGCAGCTTAGCTGGGTTTAACTATGGCTACACCTTC. Translation gives CASSLAGFNYGYTF.

Worth noting for this clone: In the same sample, other DNA sequences code for this CDR3. The chain combines TRBV5-4 with TRBJ1-2; D remains ambiguous. V gave up 3 bases and J gave up 7 bases, with 7 bases separating them. The CDR3 sequence is 11 residues long. Germline CDR1 reads SGHNT; CDR2 reads YYREEE (reference sequence). CDR3 in DNA: TGTGCCAGCAGCTCGCCTGGTGGCTACACCTTC. This gives the protein CASSSPGGYTF.

This clone was observed a single time. The V and J genes are TRBV19 and TRBJ1-2; D not resolved. Trimming pared 3 bases from V and 6 bases from J, leaving 14 bases between. The CDR3 totals 14 residues. Germline-derived CDR1 and CDR2 are LNHDA and SQIVND (reference sequence). This CDR3 reads CASSMTAELNGYTF. In nucleotides, the CDR3 is TGTGCCAGTAGTATGACGGCAGAACTTAATGGCTACACCTTC. The full variable domain, rest sourced from reference TRBV19 and TRBJ1-2, is DGGITQSPKYLFRKEGQNVTLSCEQNLNHDAMYWYRQDPGQGLRLIYYSQIVNDFQKGDIAEGYSVSREKKESFPLTVTSAQKNPTAFYLCASSMTAELNGYTFGSGTRLTVV.

J is TRBJ1-6 and V is TRBV18; D perhaps matches TRBD1 (6 bases). Germline V gene data show CDR1 as KGHSH and CDR2 as LQKENI. The CDR3 has 15 residues. Trimming removed 4 bases at V and 4 bases at J, with 11 bases between. The CDR3 loop reads CASSQDRFYNSPLHF. The CDR3, as DNA: TGTGCCAGCTCACAAGACAGGTTTTATAATTCACCCCTCCACTTT.

This clone has just one count. The V gene is TRBV29-1, the J gene TRBJ1-2, with a weak D call TRBD1 (5 bases). V lost 0 bases, J lost 5 bases, and 13 bases lay in between. The CDR3 extends over 14 amino acids. Germline V gene data show CDR1 as SQVTM and CDR2 as ANQGSEA. The CDR3 protein is CSVEDSGRVYGYTF. CDR3 DNA sequence: TGCAGCGTTGAAGATTCGGGCAGGGTTTATGGCTACACCTTC.

This chain connects TRBV7-9 to TRBJ2-3; D not certain. Trimming cost V 0 bases and J 2 bases, with 6 bases left between them. The CDR3 sequence is 14 residues long. Germline V gives CDR1 SEHNR, CDR2 FQNEAQ (reference sequence). The CDR3 sequence is CASSLAHPTDTQYF. CDR3 in DNA: TGTGCCAGCAGCTTAGCTCACCCCACAGATACGCAGTATTTT.

The chain joins TRBV28 to TRBJ2-3, with D possibly matching TRBD2 (7 bases). Trimming took 5 bases from V and 0 from J, leaving 12 bases between them. CDR3 length equals 15 residues. Germline CDR1 MDHEN, CDR2 SYDVKM. The CDR3 DNA sequence: TGTGCCAGCAGTAGTAGGGGGGGGAGCACAGATACGCAGTATTTT. Protein: CASSSRGGSTDTQYF.

This clone was found once. The V and J genes are TRBV30 and TRBJ1-4, with D perhaps TRBD1 (5 bases). Germline lookup yields CDR1 GTSNPN and CDR2 SVGIG (reference sequence). Trimming removed 1 base at V and 8 bases at J, with 5 bases between. This CDR3 contains 11 residues. The CDR3 DNA sequence: TGTGCCTGGAGTGGACAGGAAAAACTGTTTTTT. Encoded protein: CAWSGQEKLFF.

J is TRBJ1-2 and V is TRBV5-1; 9 positions agree with TRBD1. The CDR3 spans 14 residues. CDR1 and CDR2 (germline): SGHRS, YFSETQ. The trim removed 1 base at V and 2 bases at J, leaving 0 bases unmatched. The CDR3 DNA follows: TGCGCCAGCAGCTTGACAGGGGGCAACTATGGCTACACCTTC. It encodes CASSLTGGNYGYTF.

The chain is built from TRBV7-2 and TRBJ2-2; D ambiguous. The CDR3 spans 12 residues. CDR1 and CDR2 (germline): SGHTA, FQGNSA. Trimming stripped 7 bases from V and 6 bases from J, with 9 bases between. CDR3 loop: CASIPRAGELFF. The CDR3 bases are TGTGCCAGCATCCCCCGGGCCGGGGAGCTGTTTTTT.

The chain joins TRBV30 to TRBJ1-2; the D is unclear. Per the germline V gene, CDR1 is GTSNPN and CDR2 is SVGIG (reference sequence). V lost 4 bases, J lost 5 bases, and 26 bases lay in between. The CDR3 has 17 residues. The chain's CDR3 is CAWKEGGRRPPRYGYTF. CDR3 coding DNA: TGTGCCTGGAAGGAGGGCGGGCGTAGGCCTCCCCGGTATGGCTACACCTTC.

The genes are TRBV2 and TRBJ1-1; D call uncertain. From germline, CDR1 is SNHLY and CDR2 FYNNEI. V was trimmed by 6 bases and J by 7 bases, leaving 9 bases between them. There are 11 residues in the CDR3. The CDR3 coding sequence is TGTGCCAGCAGCTTTGACGGTGAAGCTTTCTTT. Translating gives CASSFDGEAFF.

This chain connects TRBV9 to TRBJ1-1, with 7 bases fitting TRBD1. This CDR3 has 15 residues. Trimming took 3 bases from V and 1 from J; bases not matched to a gene: 6. The germline V gene encodes CDR1 SGDLS and CDR2 YYNGEE. CDR3 coding DNA: TGTGCCAGCAGCGGCGGACAGGCTAGGAACACTGAAGCTTTCTTT. This translates into CASSGGQARNTEAFF. Full variable domain (missing parts from reference TRBV9 and TRBJ1-1): DSGVTQTPKHLITATGQRVTLRCSPRSGDLSVYWYQQSLDQGLQFLIQYYNGEERAKGNILERFSAQQFPDLHSELNLSSLELGDSALYFCASSGGQARNTEAFFGQGTRLTVV.

This clone occurred a few times. The chain recombines TRBV5-1 with TRBJ2-3; D remains unclear. The germline V gene encodes CDR1 SGHRS and CDR2 YFSETQ. V shed 6 bases and J shed 2 bases, with 19 bases lying between them. The CDR3 consists of 16 residues. CDR3 in amino acids: CASTTTGRADTDTQYF. CDR3 DNA: TGCGCCAGCACCACCACCGGGCGCGCCGACACAGATACGCAGTATTTT.

The rearrangement joins TRBV29-1 to TRBJ1-2; D perhaps matches TRBD1 (5 bases). CDR3 length: 14 residues. Trimming shortened V by 5 bases and J by 1 base, and 14 bases separated the two germline ends. Germline loops: CDR1 SQVTM, CDR2 ANQGSEA. The CDR3 sequence is CSVPRGGVNYGYTF. The DNA for the CDR3 is TGCAGCGTTCCCCGGGGCGGAGTTAACTATGGCTACACCTTC.

This chain joins TRBV9 and TRBJ1-6; the D is unclear. Germline CDR1 SGDLS, CDR2 YYNGEE. This CDR3 contains 16 residues. V was pared by 2 bases and J by 8 bases, with 17 bases between. The CDR3 bases are TGTGCCAGCAGCGTGGATCCGGGAGCCGCTGATTCACCCCTCCACTTT. Amino acids: CASSVDPGAADSPLHF.

The chain couples TRBV5-4 to TRBJ1-2, with D tentatively TRBD1 (5 bases). This CDR3 region has 15 residues. Germline V lookup: CDR1 SGHNT, CDR2 YYREEE (reference sequence). V lost 4 bases, J lost 0 bases, and 13 bases lay in between. CDR3 sequence: CASSPGQGANYGYTF. CDR3 DNA sequence: TGTGCCAGCAGCCCAGGACAAGGAGCTAACTATGGCTACACCTTC.

This chain uses TRBV7-2 with TRBJ1-4, with TRBD1 matching over 7 bases. Losses at the gene ends were 3 bases for V and 5 bases for J; bases not matched to a gene: 6. This CDR3 has 15 residues. The V gene's germline CDR1 is SGHTA and CDR2 FQGNSA. The CDR3 here is CASSFRQGANEKLFF. As DNA, the CDR3 is TGTGCCAGCAGCTTCCGACAGGGAGCAAATGAAAAACTGTTTTTT.

The rearrangement joins TRBV2 to TRBJ1-1; 9 bases match TRBD1. The V gene end was trimmed by 5 bases and the J gene end by 1 base; junction bases not matched to a gene: 2. Germline CDR1 and CDR2: SNHLY and FYNNEI. The CDR3 length is 14 residues. CDR3 loop: CASSYRGRNTEAFF. Here the CDR3 DNA reads TGTGCCAGCAGTTACAGGGGGCGGAACACTGAAGCTTTCTTT.

This chain connects TRBV9 to TRBJ2-3, with 7 bases aligning to TRBD2. Per germline, CDR1 SGDLS and CDR2 YYNGEE. V trimming: 0 bases; J trimming: 4 bases; junction bases outside the gene matches: 8. The CDR3 length is 16 residues. The CDR3 reads CASSVGGRGKPDTQYF. For the CDR3, the DNA is TGTGCCAGCAGCGTAGGTGGGCGGGGGAAACCAGATACGCAGTATTTT.

The DNA for the CDR3 is TGTGCCAGCAGCGGGCCCGGGACAGGGCTCCACGAGCAGTACTTC. Translating it yields CASSGPGTGLHEQYF. This sequence joins TRBV7-2 and TRBJ2-7; 9 bases are a match to TRBD1. The length of the CDR3 is 15 residues. Germline V gene lookup returns CDR1 SGHTA and CDR2 FQGNSA. The V and J ends lost 5 bases and 5 bases, in that order; junction bases with no gene match: 10.

The chain combines TRBV30 with TRBJ1-2; tentative D call: TRBD1 (5 bases). V was trimmed by 1 base and J by 3 bases, leaving 18 bases between them. CDR1 is GTSNPN and CDR2 is SVGIG in the germline V gene (reference sequence). The CDR3 is 16 residues long. CDR3 region: CAWSGAGTRGDYGYTF. The CDR3 DNA sequence: TGTGCCTGGAGTGGGGCAGGCACCCGAGGGGACTATGGCTACACCTTC.